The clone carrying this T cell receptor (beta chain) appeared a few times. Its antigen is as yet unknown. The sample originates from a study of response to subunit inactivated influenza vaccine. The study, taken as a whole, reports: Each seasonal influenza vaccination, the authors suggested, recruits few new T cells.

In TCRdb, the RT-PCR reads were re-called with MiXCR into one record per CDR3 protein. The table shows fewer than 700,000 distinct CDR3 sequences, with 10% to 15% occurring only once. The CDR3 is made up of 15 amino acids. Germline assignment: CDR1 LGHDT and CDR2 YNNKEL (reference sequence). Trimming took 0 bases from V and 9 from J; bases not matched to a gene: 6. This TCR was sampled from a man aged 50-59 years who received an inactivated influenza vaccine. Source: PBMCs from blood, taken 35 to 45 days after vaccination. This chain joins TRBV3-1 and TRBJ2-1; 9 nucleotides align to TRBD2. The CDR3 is CASSQETSGYSEQFF. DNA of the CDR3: TGTGCCAGCAGCCAAGAGACTAGCGGTTATAGTGAGCAGTTCTTC.